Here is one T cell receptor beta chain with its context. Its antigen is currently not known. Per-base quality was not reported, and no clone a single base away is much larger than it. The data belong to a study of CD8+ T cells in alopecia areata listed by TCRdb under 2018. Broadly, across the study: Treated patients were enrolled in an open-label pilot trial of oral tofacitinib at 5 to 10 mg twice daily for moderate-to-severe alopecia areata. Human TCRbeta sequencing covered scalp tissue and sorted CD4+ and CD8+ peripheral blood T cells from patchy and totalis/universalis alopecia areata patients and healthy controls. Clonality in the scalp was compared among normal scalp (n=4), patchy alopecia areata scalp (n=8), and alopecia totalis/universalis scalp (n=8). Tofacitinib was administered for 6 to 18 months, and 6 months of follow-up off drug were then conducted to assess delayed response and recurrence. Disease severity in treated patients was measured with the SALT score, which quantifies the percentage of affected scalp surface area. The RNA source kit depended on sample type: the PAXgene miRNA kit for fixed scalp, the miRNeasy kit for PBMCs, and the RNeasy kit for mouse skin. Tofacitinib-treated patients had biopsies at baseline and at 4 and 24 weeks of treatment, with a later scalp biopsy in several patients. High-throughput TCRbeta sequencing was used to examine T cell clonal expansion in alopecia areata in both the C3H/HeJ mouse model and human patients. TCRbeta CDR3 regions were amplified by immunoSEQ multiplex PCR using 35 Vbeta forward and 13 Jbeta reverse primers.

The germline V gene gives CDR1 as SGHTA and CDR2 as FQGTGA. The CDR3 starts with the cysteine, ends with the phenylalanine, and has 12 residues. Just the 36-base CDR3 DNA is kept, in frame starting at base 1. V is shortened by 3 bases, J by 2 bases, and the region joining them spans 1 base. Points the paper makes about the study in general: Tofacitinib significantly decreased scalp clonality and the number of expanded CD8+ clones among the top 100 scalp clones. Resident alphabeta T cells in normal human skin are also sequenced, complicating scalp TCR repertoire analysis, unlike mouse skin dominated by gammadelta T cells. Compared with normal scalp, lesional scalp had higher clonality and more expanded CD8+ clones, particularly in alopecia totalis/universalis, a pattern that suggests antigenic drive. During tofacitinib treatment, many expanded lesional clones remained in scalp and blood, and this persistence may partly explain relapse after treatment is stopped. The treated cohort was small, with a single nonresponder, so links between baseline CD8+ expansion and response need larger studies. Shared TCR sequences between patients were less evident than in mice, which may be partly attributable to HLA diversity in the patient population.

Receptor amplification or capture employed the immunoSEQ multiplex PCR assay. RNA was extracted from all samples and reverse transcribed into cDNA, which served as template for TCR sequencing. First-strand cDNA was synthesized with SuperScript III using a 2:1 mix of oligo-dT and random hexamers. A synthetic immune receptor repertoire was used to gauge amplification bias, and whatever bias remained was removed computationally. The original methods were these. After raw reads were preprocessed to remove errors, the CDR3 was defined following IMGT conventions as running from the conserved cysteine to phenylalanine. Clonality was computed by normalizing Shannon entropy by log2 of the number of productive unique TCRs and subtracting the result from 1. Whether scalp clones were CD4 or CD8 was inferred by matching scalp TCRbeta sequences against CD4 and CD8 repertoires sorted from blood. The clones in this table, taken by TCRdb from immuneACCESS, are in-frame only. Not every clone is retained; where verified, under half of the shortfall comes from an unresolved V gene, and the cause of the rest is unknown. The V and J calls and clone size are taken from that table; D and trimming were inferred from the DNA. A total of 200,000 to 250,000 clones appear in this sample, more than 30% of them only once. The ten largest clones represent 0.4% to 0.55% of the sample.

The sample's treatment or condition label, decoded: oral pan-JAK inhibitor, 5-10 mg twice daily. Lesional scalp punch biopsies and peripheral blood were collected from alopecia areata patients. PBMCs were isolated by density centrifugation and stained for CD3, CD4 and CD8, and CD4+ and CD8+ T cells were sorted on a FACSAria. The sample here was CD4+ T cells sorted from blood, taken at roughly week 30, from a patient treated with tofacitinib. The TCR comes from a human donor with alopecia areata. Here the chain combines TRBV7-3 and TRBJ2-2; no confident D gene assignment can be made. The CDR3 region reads CASSFNTGELFF. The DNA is TGTGCCAGCAGCTTTAACACCGGGGAGCTGTTTTTT.